Shown below are 8 T cell receptor beta chains from a single sample sequenced in a study of T cells in localized non-small cell lung cancer. Measured with immunoSEQ multiplex PCR; TCRdb has only the in-frame clones, and not every one. The sample holds roughly 67,000 clones, around four fifths seen once. This specimen was peripheral blood, taken before any cancer treatment. These TCRs come from a female donor aged 60 or older with stage I lung adenocarcinoma.

This clone occurred a few times. CDR3 protein: CASSRDRGHGYTF. CDR3 DNA: TGTGCCAGCAGCCGGGACAGGGGGCATGGCTACACCTTC. The chain couples TRBV11-3 to TRBJ1-2; 12 positions agree with TRBD1. The CDR3 has 13 amino acids. V lost 5 bases, J lost 6 bases, and 1 base stayed unmatched. Germline V lookup: CDR1 SGHNT, CDR2 YENEEA. Full variable domain (rest looked up from reference TRBV11-3 and TRBJ1-2): EAGVVQSPRYKIIEKKQPVAFWCNPISGHNTLYWYLQNLGQGPELLIRYENEEAVDDSQLPKDRFSAERLKGVDSTLKIQPAELGDSAVYLCASSRDRGHGYTFGSGTRLTVV.

As DNA, the CDR3 is TGTGCCAGTAGTAAATCTGCAGCGAGACAGATAAACACTGAAGCTTTCTTT. Protein sequence: CASSKSAARQINTEAFF. The chain is built from TRBV19 and TRBJ1-1; D is perhaps TRBD1 (5 bases). The CDR3 totals 17 residues. V lost 4 bases and J 2 bases, leaving 20 bases between the germline ends. Germline V gene lookup returns CDR1 LNHDA and CDR2 SQIVND (reference sequence).

V and J are TRBV19 and TRBJ2-1; 7 bases map to TRBD1. With 7 bases clipped from V and 3 bases from J, the junction kept 6 bases outside the gene matches. The germline CDR1 and CDR2 sequences are LNHDA and SQIVND (reference sequence). The CDR3 extends over 14 amino acids. The CDR3 protein is CASKRTGGYNEQFF. CDR3 sequence (DNA): TGTGCCAGTAAACGGACAGGTGGCTACAATGAGCAGTTCTTC. The full variable domain, with the rest looked up from reference TRBV19 and TRBJ2-1, is DGGITQSPKYLFRKEGQNVTLSCEQNLNHDAMYWYRQDPGQGLRLIYYSQIVNDFQKGDIAEGYSVSREKKESFPLTVTSAQKNPTAFYLCASKRTGGYNEQFFGPGTRLTVL.

Worth noting for this clone: The junction and the germline gene differ at one end; a read error may be behind it. J is TRBJ2-3 and V is TRBV7-7, with D perhaps TRBD1 or TRBD2 (5 bases each). This CDR3 has 16 residues. The germline CDR1 and CDR2 sequences are SSHAT and FNYEAQ (reference sequence). In DNA, the CDR3 is TGTGCTAGCAGCTCCGGGGCCTCAAGGGGCGCAGATACGCAGTATTTT. It is translated as CASSSGASRGADTQYF.

This chain connects TRBV5-1 to TRBJ1-4; 7 bases are shared with TRBD1. Trimming took 4 bases from V and 7 from J; bases not matched to a gene: 10. Germline CDR1 reads SGHRS; CDR2 reads YFSETQ. The CDR3 has 15 residues. In nucleotides, the CDR3 is TGCGCCAGCAGCCCAACAGGGGTGAATAGTGAAAAACTGTTTTTT. Translation gives CASSPTGVNSEKLFF.

The V and J genes are TRBV6-6 and TRBJ1-1; D gene ambiguous. V was clipped by 2 bases and J by 0 bases, with 1 base between them. Germline V CDR1 and CDR2: MNHNY, SVGAGI (reference sequence). This CDR3 region has 12 residues. DNA for the CDR3: TGTGCCAGCAGTTACATGAACACTGAAGCTTTCTTT. Translation gives CASSYMNTEAFF.

The rearrangement links TRBV19 to TRBJ1-3; D uncertain. V dropped 3 bases and J dropped 4 bases, with 7 bases sitting between them. The CDR3 extends over 13 amino acids. CDR1 and CDR2 from the germline V gene are LNHDA and SQIVND (reference sequence). In DNA form, the CDR3 reads TGTGCCAGTAGTATCGACTCAGGAAACACCATATATTTT. Translated, it gives CASSIDSGNTIYF. The whole variable domain, filled in from reference TRBV19 and TRBJ1-3, reads DGGITQSPKYLFRKEGQNVTLSCEQNLNHDAMYWYRQDPGQGLRLIYYSQIVNDFQKGDIAEGYSVSREKKESFPLTVTSAQKNPTAFYLCASSIDSGNTIYFGEGSWLTVV.

This chain links TRBV7-3 with TRBJ1-1, with 10 bases aligning to TRBD1. Germline trimming cut 5 bases from V and 2 bases from J; bases unmatched to any gene: 5. This CDR3 comprises 15 residues. The germline CDR1 and CDR2 sequences are SGHTA and FQGTGA. CDR3 DNA sequence: TGTGCCAGCAGCGCCGGGACAGGGGTTAACACTGAAGCTTTCTTT. This encodes CASSAGTGVNTEAFF.